Each of the 10 T cell receptor beta chains below was sequenced from the same sample in a study of cytomegalovirus exposure and HLA in healthy donors. Assay used: immunoSEQ multiplex PCR; TCRdb lists only in-frame clones, some missing. The sample includes fewer than 90,000 clones, about four fifths of them seen just once. The sample taken for sequencing was PBMCs. Every receptor here comes from a woman under 30 in good health and CMV-seropositive.

This rearrangement joins TRBV4-1 to TRBJ1-4; D possibly corresponds to TRBD1 (6 bases). Germline CDR1 reads MGHRA; CDR2 reads YSYEKL. This CDR3 spans 19 amino acids. The V end lost 0 bases, the J end lost 8 bases, and 25 bases lay between the germline ends. CDR3 in amino acids: CASSQEPPGVQGQSEKLFF. CDR3 nucleotide sequence: TGCGCCAGCAGCCAAGAACCCCCTGGGGTACAGGGTCAAAGCGAAAAACTGTTTTTT.

V is TRBV4-3 and J is TRBJ2-3; D perhaps matches TRBD2 (5 bases). V lost 3 bases to trimming and J lost 5 bases, with 12 bases between them. The CDR3 sequence is 14 residues long. CDR1 and CDR2 (germline): LGHNA, YSLEER. The CDR3 DNA follows: TGCGCCAGCAGCCATGACCCCCGGGGAGATACGCAGTATTTT. Translating it yields CASSHDPRGDTQYF.

Regarding this clone: Other nucleotide sequences in the sample specify the same CDR3. The chain carries TRBV19 and TRBJ1-1; D uncertain. Germline-derived CDR1 and CDR2 are LNHDA and SQIVND (reference sequence). V was trimmed by 1 base and J by 0 bases, leaving 6 bases between them. The CDR3 length is 14 residues. The DNA for the CDR3 is TGTGCCAGTAGTATAGGCGCCCTGAACACTGAAGCTTTCTTT. Amino acid sequence: CASSIGALNTEAFF. Variable domain in full (rest from reference TRBV19 and TRBJ1-1): DGGITQSPKYLFRKEGQNVTLSCEQNLNHDAMYWYRQDPGQGLRLIYYSQIVNDFQKGDIAEGYSVSREKKESFPLTVTSAQKNPTAFYLCASSIGALNTEAFFGQGTRLTVV.

The V call is TRBV7-9, the J call TRBJ1-1; 10 positions match TRBD1. After removal of 5 bases from V and 3 bases from J, the junction contained 6 bases not matched to a gene. Germline V gives CDR1 SEHNR, CDR2 FQNEAQ (reference sequence). This CDR3 comprises 15 residues. In nucleotides, the CDR3 is TGTGCCAGCAGCCACCGACAGGGGGCGGACACTGAAGCTTTCTTT. This gives the protein CASSHRQGADTEAFF. Filled out from reference TRBV7-9 and TRBJ1-1, the complete variable domain reads DTGVSQNPRHKITKRGQNVTFRCDPISEHNRLYWYRQTLGQGPEFLTYFQNEAQLEKSRLLSDRFSAERPKGSFSTLEIQRTEQGDSAMYLCASSHRQGADTEAFFGQGTRLTVV.

V and J are TRBV10-3 and TRBJ2-5, with 16 bases aligning to TRBD2. The V gene's germline CDR1 is ENHRY and CDR2 SYGVKD. The CDR3 consists of 19 residues. Trimming at V came to 11 bases and at J to 1 base, leaving 16 bases not matched to a gene. CDR3 DNA sequence: TGTGCCGTGCTACCGGGACTAGCGGGGGGGGTGAGGAGCCAAGAGACCCAGTACTTC. This codes for CAVLPGLAGGVRSQETQYF.

J is TRBJ1-3 and V is TRBV4-1; 8 bases agree with TRBD1. J lost 4 bases, V lost 3 bases, and 11 bases had no gene match. Germline V gene sequence: CDR1 MGHRA, CDR2 YSYEKL. This CDR3 has 17 residues. The CDR3 coding sequence is TGCGCCAGCAGCCAGGAAATAACAGGGGGTGACGGAAACACCATATATTTT. This gives the protein CASSQEITGGDGNTIYF.

With regard to this clone: Mismatch with germline at one junction end may stem from a read error. The chain combines TRBV6-5 with TRBJ2-5, with 8 bases identical to TRBD1. There are 14 residues in the CDR3. Germline CDR1 MNHEY, CDR2 SVGAGI. In nucleotides, the CDR3 is TGTGCCGGCAGTTACAACAGGGGGCAAGAGACCCAGTACTTC. Translation gives CAGSYNRGQETQYF.

This chain connects TRBV13 to TRBJ1-4; D ambiguous. This CDR3 has 16 residues. The ends were cut back, 1 base at V and 1 base at J, with 10 bases in the middle. Germline CDR1 reads PRHDT; CDR2 reads FYEKMQ (reference sequence). This CDR3 reads CASSLARVETNEKLFF. In nucleotides, the CDR3 is TGTGCCAGCAGCTTAGCGAGGGTGGAAACTAATGAAAAACTGTTTTTT. The whole variable domain, remainder taken from reference TRBV13 and TRBJ1-4, is AAGVIQSPRHLIKEKRETATLKCYPIPRHDTVYWYQQGPGQDPQFLISFYEKMQSDKGSIPDRFSAQQFSDYHSELNMSSLELGDSALYFCASSLARVETNEKLFFGSGTQLSVL.

The chain has TRBV10-2 and TRBJ2-2; the match to TRBD1 covers 9 bases. CDR1 WSHSY and CDR2 SAAADI come from the germline V gene. Trimming cost V 6 bases and J 5 bases; bases outside gene matches: 4. CDR3 length equals 14 residues. Here the CDR3 reads CASRGTGTTGELFF. CDR3 DNA sequence: TGCGCCAGCAGGGGGACAGGGACTACCGGGGAGCTGTTTTTT.

CDR3 residues: CASSLTVSQETQYF. In DNA form, the CDR3 reads TGTGCCAGCAGCTTGACGGTCTCCCAAGAGACCCAGTACTTC. The V and J genes are TRBV5-4 and TRBJ2-5, with unresolved D. The CDR3 is made up of 14 amino acids. Trimming took off 1 base at V and 1 base at J, with 8 bases between the two ends. Per germline, CDR1 SGHNT and CDR2 YYREEE (reference sequence).